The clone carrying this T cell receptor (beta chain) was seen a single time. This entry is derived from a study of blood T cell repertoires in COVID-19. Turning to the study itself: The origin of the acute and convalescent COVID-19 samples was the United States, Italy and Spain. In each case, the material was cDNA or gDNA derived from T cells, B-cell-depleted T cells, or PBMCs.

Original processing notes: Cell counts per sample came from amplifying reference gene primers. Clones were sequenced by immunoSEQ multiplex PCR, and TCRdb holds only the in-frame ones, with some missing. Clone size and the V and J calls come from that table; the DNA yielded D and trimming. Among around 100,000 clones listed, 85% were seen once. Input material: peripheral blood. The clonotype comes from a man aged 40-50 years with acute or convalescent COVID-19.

The DNA for the CDR3 is TGTGCCAGCAGTGAAGAACGGAGCTCCTACGAGCAGTACTTC. This sequence encodes CASSEERSSYEQYF. The chain carries TRBV6-1 and TRBJ2-7, with D uncertain. Germline V CDR1 and CDR2: MNHNS, SASEGT. The CDR3 has 14 residues. Deletions cut 1 base from V and 0 bases from J, with 7 bases between.